Below are 24 T cell receptor beta chains sequenced from a single sample in a study of T cell responses to AZD1222 COVID-19 vaccine. Produced via immunoSEQ multiplex PCR; TCRdb's table is partial and in-frame only. The repertoire includes roughly 150,000 clones, about nine tenths of them detected once, and around 2.3% sits in the top ten. The sample consisted of peripheral blood, taken on day 0 of AZD1222 vaccination. These receptors all come from an adult in good health.

This clone is a singleton in its sample. The V call is TRBV7-2, the J call TRBJ2-5; D perhaps matches TRBD1 (5 bases). The CDR3 contains 14 residues. Trimming removed 1 base at V and 5 bases at J, with 11 bases between. In germline, CDR1 is SGHTA, CDR2 FQGNSA. CDR3 nucleotides: TGTGCCAGCAGCTTAGAGACAGTTGAGGAGACCCAGTACTTC. Translated, it gives CASSLETVEETQYF.

The chain has TRBV16 and TRBJ1-5; 7 nucleotides match TRBD1. Germline trimming cut 4 bases from V and 5 bases from J; bases unmatched to any gene: 14. Germline V gene lookup returns CDR1 KGHSY and CDR2 FQNENV. The CDR3 spans 17 residues. CDR3 nucleotide sequence: TGTGCCAGCAGCCGTAGGGCCCCGGGACAGTTCGATCAGCCCCAGCATTTT. Amino acid sequence: CASSRRAPGQFDQPQHF.

The chain has TRBV7-3 and TRBJ2-6; 7 nucleotides line up with TRBD2. The CDR3 consists of 16 residues. The trim removed 5 bases at V and 0 bases at J, leaving 4 bases unmatched. Germline-derived CDR1 and CDR2 are SGHTA and FQGTGA. The CDR3: CASSREVHSGANVLTF. The CDR3 bases are TGTGCCAGCAGCCGGGAGGTACACTCTGGGGCCAACGTCCTGACTTTC.

V is TRBV9 and J is TRBJ2-1; 8 bases map to TRBD1. CDR1 is SGDLS, CDR2 YYNGEE, per germline. The ends lost 3 bases at V and 1 base at J; junction bases unmatched: 15. This CDR3 spans 19 amino acids. In nucleotides, the CDR3 is TGTGCCAGCAGCGCCTATTTTCCTGGCCGGGACAGGTCCTACAATGAGCAGTTCTTC. It is translated as CASSAYFPGRDRSYNEQFF.

V is TRBV6-5 and J is TRBJ2-7; no firm D call. Trimming stripped 4 bases from V and 2 bases from J, with 6 bases between. The CDR3 covers 12 residues. The V gene's germline CDR1 is MNHEY and CDR2 SVGAGI. The CDR3, as DNA: TGTGCCAGCAGTTCCGCCCCCTACGAGCAGTACTTC. Protein product: CASSSAPYEQYF.

The chain couples TRBV10-3 to TRBJ2-3; 14 positions match TRBD2. The CDR3 sequence is 15 residues long. Losses at the gene ends were 9 bases for V and 0 bases for J; bases not matched to a gene: 2. Germline CDR1 ENHRY, CDR2 SYGVKD. The CDR3 here is CAIGTSGGSTDTQYF. The DNA of the CDR3 is TGTGCCATAGGGACTAGCGGGGGAAGCACAGATACGCAGTATTTT.

This clone was detected once. The J gene is TRBJ2-2, the V gene TRBV5-6; maybe TRBD2 (5 bases). This CDR3 comprises 13 residues. The germline V and J ends were trimmed by 5 bases and 6 bases, with 11 bases remaining between them. Germline CDR1 and CDR2: SGHDT and YYEEEE. The CDR3 bases are TGTGCCAGCAGTCGGGGTAGGCCCGGGGAGCTGTTTTTT. It is translated as CASSRGRPGELFF.

This chain connects TRBV6-5 to TRBJ2-7; 7 bases map to TRBD1. CDR1 MNHEY and CDR2 SVGAGI come from the germline V gene. The CDR3 loop spans 12 amino acids. V was pared by 9 bases and J by 3 bases, with 5 bases of the junction left unmatched. The CDR3 region is CASWDSNYEQYF. CDR3 DNA: TGTGCCAGTTGGGACAGTAACTACGAGCAGTACTTC.

CDR3: CASSLTSGTFNRYF. DNA for the CDR3: TGTGCCAGCAGTCTGACTAGCGGGACCTTCAATAGGTACTTC. The gene calls are TRBV6-2 or TRBV6-3 and TRBJ2-7; TRBD2 agrees at 11 bases. The germline V gene encodes CDR1 MNHEY and CDR2 SVGEGT. The CDR3 runs 14 residues. Trimming removed 5 bases from V and 12 bases from J; junction bases left unmatched: 12.

V and J are TRBV7-2 and TRBJ2-1; TRBD2 agrees at 13 bases. Trimming took 1 base from V and 0 from J; bases not matched to a gene: 0. Germline V gene sequence: CDR1 SGHTA, CDR2 FQGNSA. CDR3 length: 17 amino acids. The CDR3 loop reads CASSLGLAGGSYNEQFF. The CDR3 DNA reads TGTGCCAGCAGCTTAGGACTAGCGGGAGGCTCCTACAATGAGCAGTTCTTC.

The V gene is TRBV9, the J gene TRBJ2-2, with 8 bases matching TRBD2. From germline, CDR1 is SGDLS and CDR2 YYNGEE. The CDR3 runs 16 residues. Trimming removed 4 bases from V and 5 bases from J; junction bases left unmatched: 10. The CDR3: CASSPRAREATGELFF. The CDR3 DNA reads as TGTGCCAGCAGCCCGAGGGCGCGGGAGGCAACCGGGGAGCTGTTTTTT.

This clone was observed once. Germline is not matched at one junction end, which may reflect a read error. The chain employs TRBV6-5 and TRBJ2-7; D possibly corresponds to TRBD1 (6 bases). The germline gives CDR1 MNHEY, CDR2 SVGAGI. The CDR3 covers 12 residues. CDR3 sequence reads: CAGRGTDYEQYF. The CDR3 nucleotides are TGTGCCGGCAGGGGTACCGACTACGAGCAGTACTTC.

The chain recombines TRBV28 with TRBJ1-6; D perhaps matches TRBD1 (5 bases). Trimming cost V 6 bases and J 1 base, with 10 bases left between them. The CDR3 has 15 amino acids. Germline CDR1 is MDHEN and CDR2 is SYDVKM. CDR3 amino acids: CASSRGLSYNSPLHF. The CDR3 region has the DNA TGTGCCAGCAGCCGGGGCCTATCCTATAATTCACCCCTCCACTTT.

The genes are TRBV5-6 and TRBJ2-5; possible D gene TRBD1, 5 bases. CDR1 is SGHDT and CDR2 is YYEEEE in the germline V gene. The CDR3 is 15 amino acids. Trimming shortened V by 0 bases and J by 3 bases, and 12 bases separated the two germline ends. Here the CDR3 DNA reads TGTGCCAGCAGCTTGGCCCCCCAGGGAAAAGAGACCCAGTACTTC. This translates into CASSLAPQGKETQYF.

The rearrangement links TRBV5-1 to TRBJ1-2; 7 nucleotides align to TRBD1. The CDR3 spans 15 residues. The V gene end was trimmed by 0 bases and the J gene end by 7 bases; junction bases not matched to a gene: 9. CDR1 is SGHRS, CDR2 YFSETQ, per germline. Here the CDR3 DNA reads TGCGCCAGCAGCTTGGATGCAGGGGGGACGGGTGGCTACACCTTC. This translates into CASSLDAGGTGGYTF.

The V gene is TRBV19, the J gene TRBJ1-4, with unresolved D. Trimming pared 4 bases from V and 8 bases from J, leaving 17 bases between. From germline, CDR1 is LNHDA and CDR2 SQIVND (reference sequence). CDR3 length: 15 amino acids. The CDR3 region is CASSSPGLRGEKLFF. CDR3 nucleotide sequence: TGTGCCAGTAGTAGCCCGGGTCTCAGAGGCGAAAAACTGTTTTTT.

J is TRBJ1-2 and V is TRBV2, with D hard to call. This CDR3 comprises 14 residues. Germline V lookup: CDR1 SNHLY, CDR2 FYNNEI. V lost 3 bases, J lost 5 bases, and 13 bases lay in between. The DNA of the CDR3 is TGTGCCAGCAGTGATCGCGGGGTGCGGTATGGCTACACCTTC. Protein sequence: CASSDRGVRYGYTF.

The chain employs TRBV10-2 and TRBJ2-1; D call uncertain. The CDR3 totals 14 residues. Trimming took 0 bases from V and 3 from J, leaving 6 bases between them. Per the germline V gene, CDR1 is WSHSY and CDR2 is SAAADI. The CDR3 sequence: CASSESKNYNEQFF. As DNA, the CDR3 is TGCGCCAGCAGTGAGTCGAAAAACTACAATGAGCAGTTCTTC.

As for this clone: At one end, the junction sequence differs from germline, possibly due to a read error. This chain joins TRBV6-6 and TRBJ1-3, with 7 bases fitting TRBD1. The CDR3 sequence is 15 residues long. Germline V gene sequence: CDR1 MNHNY, CDR2 SVGAGI (reference sequence). As DNA, the CDR3 is TGTGCCAGCAGTCGGGACAGAATCTCTGGAAGCACCATATATTTT. Protein: CASSRDRISGSTIYF.

The chain couples TRBV6-1 to TRBJ1-1; D gene unclear. CDR3 length: 14 residues. Germline V lookup: CDR1 MNHNS, CDR2 SASEGT. Deletions cut 2 bases from V and 0 bases from J, with 7 bases between. CDR3 bases: TGTGCCAGCAGTGAAAACGGCATGAACACTGAAGCTTTCTTT. This encodes CASSENGMNTEAFF.

This rearrangement joins TRBV11-3 to TRBJ2-7, with 9 nucleotides matching TRBD1. In germline, CDR1 is SGHNT, CDR2 YENEEA. The length of the CDR3 is 14 residues. V trimming: 0 bases; J trimming: 3 bases; junction bases outside the gene matches: 0. The CDR3 nucleotides are TGTGCCAGCAGCTTAGAGGGACAGGGCTACGAGCAGTACTTC. It is translated as CASSLEGQGYEQYF.

The chain joins TRBV5-5 to TRBJ2-2, with D perhaps matching TRBD2 (6 bases). Germline lookup yields CDR1 SGHKS and CDR2 YYEKEE (reference sequence). Trimming stripped 1 base from V and 7 bases from J, with 8 bases between. The CDR3 covers 13 residues. The CDR3 loop reads CASSLLGGGELFF. CDR3 coding DNA: TGTGCCAGCAGCTTGCTGGGGGGCGGGGAGCTGTTTTTT.

The chain joins TRBV15 to TRBJ2-5; tentatively, D is TRBD1 (6 bases). With 10 bases removed from V and 1 base from J, the gap between germline ends came to 16 bases. The length of the CDR3 is 14 residues. Germline CDR1 and CDR2: LNHNV and YYDKDF (reference sequence). Here the CDR3 DNA reads TGTGCCATCAGGACGGGACACATCCAAGAGACCCAGTACTTC. It translates to CAIRTGHIQETQYF.

CDR3 DNA sequence: TGTGCCAGCAGCCCTACCTTTGGCGGGAGGGTTTCAGATACGCAGTATTTT. It translates to CASSPTFGGRVSDTQYF. V is TRBV7-2 and J is TRBJ2-3; 9 bases agree with TRBD2. CDR1 SGHTA and CDR2 FQGNSA come from the germline V gene. V lost 5 bases and J lost 4; bases outside the gene matches: 13. The CDR3 is 17 residues long.